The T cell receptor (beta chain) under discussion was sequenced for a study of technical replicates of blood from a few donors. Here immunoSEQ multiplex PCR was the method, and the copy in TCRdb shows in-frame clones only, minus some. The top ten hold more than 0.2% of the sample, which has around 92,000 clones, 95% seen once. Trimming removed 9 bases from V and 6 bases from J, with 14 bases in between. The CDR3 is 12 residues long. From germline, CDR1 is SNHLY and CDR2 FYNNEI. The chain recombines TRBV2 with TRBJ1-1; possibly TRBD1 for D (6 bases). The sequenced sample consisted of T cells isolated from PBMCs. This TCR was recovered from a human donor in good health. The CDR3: CASIRQGPEAFF. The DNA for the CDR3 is TGTGCCAGTATTCGTCAGGGGCCTGAAGCTTTCTTT.